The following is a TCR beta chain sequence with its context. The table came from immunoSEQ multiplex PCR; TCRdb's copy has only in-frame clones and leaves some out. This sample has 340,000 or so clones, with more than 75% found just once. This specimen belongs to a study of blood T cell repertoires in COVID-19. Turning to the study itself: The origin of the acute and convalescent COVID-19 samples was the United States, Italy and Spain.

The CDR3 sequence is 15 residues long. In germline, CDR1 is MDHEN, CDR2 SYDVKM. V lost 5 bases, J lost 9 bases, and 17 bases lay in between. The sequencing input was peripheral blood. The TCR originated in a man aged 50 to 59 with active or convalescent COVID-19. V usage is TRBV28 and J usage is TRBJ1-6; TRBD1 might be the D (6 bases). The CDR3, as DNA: TGTGCCAGCAGTCCTCCGGGCAGGGGTGGTTCACCCCTCCACTTT. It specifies CASSPPGRGGSPLHF.